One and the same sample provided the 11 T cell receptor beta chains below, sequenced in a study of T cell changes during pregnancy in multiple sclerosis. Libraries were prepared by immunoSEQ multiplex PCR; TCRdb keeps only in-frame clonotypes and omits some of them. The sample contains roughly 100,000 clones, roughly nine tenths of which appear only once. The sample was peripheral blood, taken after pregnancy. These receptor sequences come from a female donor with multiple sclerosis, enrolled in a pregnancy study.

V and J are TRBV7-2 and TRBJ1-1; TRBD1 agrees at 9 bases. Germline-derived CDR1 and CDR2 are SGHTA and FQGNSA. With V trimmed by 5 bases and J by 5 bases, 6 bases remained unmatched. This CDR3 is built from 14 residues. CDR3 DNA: TGTGCCAGCAGCCCGCACAGGGGGCGGACTGAAGCTTTCTTT. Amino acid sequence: CASSPHRGRTEAFF.

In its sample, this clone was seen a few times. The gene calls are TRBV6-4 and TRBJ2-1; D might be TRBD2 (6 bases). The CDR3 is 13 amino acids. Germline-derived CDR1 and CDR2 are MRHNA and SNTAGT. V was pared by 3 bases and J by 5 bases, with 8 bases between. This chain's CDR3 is CASSERDNNEQFF. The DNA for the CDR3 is TGTGCCAGCAGTGAGCGGGATAACAATGAGCAGTTCTTC.

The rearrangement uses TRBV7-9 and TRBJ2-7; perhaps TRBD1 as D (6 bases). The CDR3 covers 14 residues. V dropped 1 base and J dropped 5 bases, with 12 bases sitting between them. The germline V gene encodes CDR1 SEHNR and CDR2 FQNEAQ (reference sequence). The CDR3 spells CASSLDQGSNEQYF. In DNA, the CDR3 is TGTGCCAGCAGCTTAGATCAGGGGTCCAACGAGCAGTACTTC. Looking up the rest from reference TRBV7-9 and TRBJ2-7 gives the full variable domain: DTGVSQNPRHKITKRGQNVTFRCDPISEHNRLYWYRQTLGQGPEFLTYFQNEAQLEKSRLLSDRFSAERPKGSFSTLEIQRTEQGDSAMYLCASSLDQGSNEQYFGPGTRLTVT.

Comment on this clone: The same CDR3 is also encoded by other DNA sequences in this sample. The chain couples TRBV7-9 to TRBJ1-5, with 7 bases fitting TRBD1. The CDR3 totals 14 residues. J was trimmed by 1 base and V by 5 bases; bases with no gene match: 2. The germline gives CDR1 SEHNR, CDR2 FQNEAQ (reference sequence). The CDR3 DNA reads TGTGCCAGCAGCCGGACAGGCAGCAATCAGCCCCAGCATTTT. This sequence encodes CASSRTGSNQPQHF.

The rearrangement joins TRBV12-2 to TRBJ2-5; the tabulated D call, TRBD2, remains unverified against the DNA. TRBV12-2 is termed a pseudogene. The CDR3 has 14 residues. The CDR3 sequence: CASPSGGKKETQYF. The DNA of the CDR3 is TGTGCAAGCCCAAGCGGCGGGAAAAAAGAGACCCAGTACTTC.

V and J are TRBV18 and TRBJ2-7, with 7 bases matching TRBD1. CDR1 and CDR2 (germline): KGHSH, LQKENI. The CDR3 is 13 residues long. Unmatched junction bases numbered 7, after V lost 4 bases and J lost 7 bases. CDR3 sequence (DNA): TGTGCCAGCTCACGTTCGACAGGGCAAGAGCAGTACTTC. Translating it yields CASSRSTGQEQYF.

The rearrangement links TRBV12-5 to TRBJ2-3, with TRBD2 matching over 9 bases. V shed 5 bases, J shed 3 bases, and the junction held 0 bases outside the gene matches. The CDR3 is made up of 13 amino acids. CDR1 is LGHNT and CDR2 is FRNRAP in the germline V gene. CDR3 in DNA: TGTGCTAGTGGTACTAGCGGGACAGATACGCAGTATTTT. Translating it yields CASGTSGTDTQYF.

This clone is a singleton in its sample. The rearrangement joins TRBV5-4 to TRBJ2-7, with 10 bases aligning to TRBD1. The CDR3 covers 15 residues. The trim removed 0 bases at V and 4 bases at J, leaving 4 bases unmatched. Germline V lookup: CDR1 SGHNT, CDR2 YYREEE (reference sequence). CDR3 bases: TGTGCCAGCAGCTTGGAAGGGACAGGGGAGTACGAGCAGTACTTC. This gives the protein CASSLEGTGEYEQYF. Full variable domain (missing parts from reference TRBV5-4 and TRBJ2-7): ETGVTQSPTHLIKTRGQQVTLRCSSQSGHNTVSWYQQALGQGPQFIFQYYREEENGRGNFPPRFSGLQFPNYSSELNVNALELDDSALYLCASSLEGTGEYEQYFGPGTRLTVT.

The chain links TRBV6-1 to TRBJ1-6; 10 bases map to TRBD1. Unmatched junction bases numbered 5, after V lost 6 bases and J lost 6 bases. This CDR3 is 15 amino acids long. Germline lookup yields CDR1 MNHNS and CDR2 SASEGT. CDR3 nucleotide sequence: TGTGCCAGCAGCCAACGGGACAGGGGTAATTCACCCCTCCACTTT. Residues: CASSQRDRGNSPLHF.

In DNA form, the CDR3 reads TGTGCCAGCAGCATCGACGGAGGCCACACCGGGGAGCTGTTTTTT. Residues: CASSIDGGHTGELFF. The chain is built from TRBV7-9 and TRBJ2-2, with a possible D match to TRBD2 (5 bases). CDR1 SEHNR and CDR2 FQNEAQ come from the germline V gene (reference sequence). The CDR3 runs to 15 residues. Between the trimmed V and J ends, which lost 5 bases and 3 bases, there was a span of 13 bases.

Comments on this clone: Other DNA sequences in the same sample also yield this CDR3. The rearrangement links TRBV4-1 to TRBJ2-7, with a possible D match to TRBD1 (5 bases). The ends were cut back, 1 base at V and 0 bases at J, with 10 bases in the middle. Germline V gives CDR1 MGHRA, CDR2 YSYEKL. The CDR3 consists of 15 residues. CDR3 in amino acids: CASSQGRGGSYEQYF. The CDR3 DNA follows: TGCGCCAGCAGCCAAGGAAGGGGCGGCTCCTACGAGCAGTACTTC.